This T cell receptor beta chain was sequenced in a study of shared clonotypes between healthy human individuals. Measured with immunoSEQ multiplex PCR; TCRdb has only the in-frame clones, and not every one. The sample yields about half a million clones, around 73% seen once. Unsorted samples drew genomic DNA from tens of millions of PBMCs. This receptor was taken from a woman aged 40 to 50 in good health. Some clones in this sample may be carry-over from other donors' samples. The sequenced material came from PBMCs.

DNA for the CDR3: TGTGCCAGCAGCCTCAGGATTGAGAATGAGCAGTTCTTC. It specifies CASSLRIENEQFF. The chain joins TRBV7-6 to TRBJ2-1; D is ambiguous. Trimming took 5 bases from V and 7 from J, leaving 12 bases between them. The germline V gene encodes CDR1 SGHVS and CDR2 FNYEAQ. The CDR3 runs 13 residues.